This TCR beta chain was sequenced for a study of blood T cell repertoires in COVID-19. The data were produced by immunoSEQ multiplex PCR, yet TCRdb's version contains in-frame clones alone and is incomplete. The top ten clones hold under 2% of a sample with fewer than 350,000 clones, 85% of them seen once. CDR1 and CDR2 (germline): SGHTA, FQGNSA. The CDR3 is 12 amino acids. V was shortened by 6 bases and J by 9 bases, with 9 bases between the two germline ends. The sample was PBMCs or T cells enriched from blood (not recorded which). The sequence derives from a woman in her twenties or thirties who had been exposed to COVID-19. The chain has TRBV7-2 and TRBJ1-6; a weak D match, TRBD1 (5 bases). CDR3 residues: CASSMGGSPLHF. CDR3 DNA sequence: TGTGCCAGCAGTATGGGGGGTTCACCCCTCCACTTT.